This T cell receptor beta chain was recovered during a study of T-cell reconstitution after alpha-beta-depleted transplantation in children. Study observations and caveats: T-cell numbers and diversity one year post-transplant derived largely from freshly generated T cells. Surviving recipient cells, namely T cells and thymic progenitors, were the source of high day-60 TCRbeta diversity in some patients. Several hundred expanded graft clones reportedly were the source of alpha-beta T cells about two months after transplant.

With 0 bases clipped from V and 4 bases from J, the junction kept 5 bases outside the gene matches. The CDR3 contains 16 residues. From germline, CDR1 is MGHRA and CDR2 YSYEKL. Preparation of the TCRbeta library was carried out with unique molecular identifiers. Via MiXCR, TCRdb re-called the PCR reads, giving one row per CDR3 protein. The table has about 580,000 distinct CDR3 sequences, 20% to 30% seen once; the top ten hold 36%. There are a few counts of this clonotype. Its antigen is currently unknown. The clonotype was recovered from a boy under two years old with Wiskott-Aldrich syndrome, due to receive a stem cell transplant. The chain couples TRBV4-1 to TRBJ2-1; 8 nucleotides align to TRBD1. Sample: PBMCs, taken before TCRalphabeta/CD19-depleted stem cell transplant. CDR3 region: CASSQDDRGLYNEQFF. The DNA of the CDR3 is TGCGCCAGCAGCCAAGACGACAGGGGACTTTACAATGAGCAGTTCTTC.